A selection of T cell receptor beta chains follows, all from one sample in a study of blood T cell repertoires in COVID-19. The protocol was immunoSEQ multiplex PCR, while the TCRdb copy is restricted to in-frame clones and leaves out a portion. The table has about 260,000 clones, 84% seen once. Sequencing was performed on peripheral blood. Receptors originate from a human donor in a cohort sampled during active COVID-19. Each CDR3 is given with its conserved first and last residue. The D gene is left open where the match is weak. The listing skips clone size in some rows; elsewhere it reads once, few, many or a size class.

d_gene	abundance	j_gene	v_gene	CDR3aa	CDR3nt
TRBD1	.	TRBJ1-6	TRBV5-8	CASGRHRGYNSPLHF	TGTGCCAGTGGTCGACACAGGGGTTATAATTCACCCCTCCACTTT
TRBD2	.	TRBJ2-2	TRBV5-4	CASSLARGGALTGELFF	TGTGCCAGCAGCTTGGCCCGGGGGGGGGCCCTGACCGGGGAGCTGTTTTTT
.	.	TRBJ2-5	TRBV18	CASSRNSRETQYF	TGTGCCAGCTCACGGAATAGCCGGGAGACCCAGTACTTC
.	.	TRBJ2-7	TRBV6-2/TRBV6-3	CASSPRRGYEQYF	TGTGCCAGCAGCCCACGTCGGGGCTACGAGCAGTACTTC
.	.	TRBJ1-2	TRBV7-2	CASSLAGRVKNYGYTF	TGTGCCAGCAGCTTAGCTGGGAGGGTGAAAAACTATGGCTACACCTTC
TRBD2	.	TRBJ2-1	TRBV3-1/TRBV3-2	CASSQRRGRANYNEQFF	TGTGCCAGCAGCCAACGCCGCGGGAGAGCCAACTACAATGAGCAGTTCTTC
TRBD1	few	TRBJ2-2	TRBV2	CASSSKTGSTGELFF	TGTGCCAGCAGTTCCAAGACAGGGTCCACCGGGGAGCTGTTTTTT
.	.	TRBJ2-1	TRBV10-3	CAISEPRPGALPDNEQFF	TGTGCCATCAGTGAGCCCCGTCCAGGGGCCCTACCCGACAATGAGCAGTTCTTC
.	.	TRBJ2-1	TRBV5-5	CASSIRRAYNEQFF	TGTGCCAGCAGTATCAGGAGGGCCTACAATGAGCAGTTCTTC
TRBD2	few	TRBJ2-1	TRBV5-1	CASSANLLGSSGGPIYNEQFF	TGCGCCAGCAGCGCTAACTTGCTGGGATCTAGCGGGGGACCGATCTACAATGAGCAGTTCTTC
.	.	TRBJ2-3	TRBV5-1	CASSSSLRGSTDTQYF	TGCGCCAGCAGCTCCTCTCTTAGAGGGAGCACAGATACGCAGTATTTT
TRBD2	.	TRBJ2-1	TRBV5-1	CASSISGGARYEQFF	TGCGCCAGCAGCATCAGCGGGGGGGCGCGGTATGAGCAGTTCTTC
.	.	TRBJ2-2	TRBV9	CASSAALIPSAGELFF	TGTGCCAGCAGCGCCGCACTAATCCCGTCGGCCGGGGAGCTGTTTTTT
TRBD1	.	TRBJ1-4	TRBV28	CASNSEGAANEKLFF	TGTGCCAGCAATTCCGAGGGGGCTGCTAATGAAAAACTGTTTTTT
.	.	TRBJ1-5	TRBV19	CASSIPYWGGKQPQHF	TGTGCCAGTAGTATACCGTACTGGGGGGGAAAACAGCCCCAGCATTTT
TRBD2	once	TRBJ2-5	TRBV14	CASSHRSVSGKETQYF	TGTGCCAGCAGCCATAGATCTGTTAGCGGGAAGGAGACCCAGTACTTC
TRBD2	.	TRBJ2-2	TRBV9	CASSTTSGATGELFF	TGTGCCAGCAGCACAACTAGCGGGGCGACCGGGGAGCTGTTTTTT
TRBD1	.	TRBJ2-7	TRBV11-2	CASSLYGQGTYEQYF	TGTGCCAGCAGCCTGTATGGACAGGGAACCTACGAGCAGTACTTC
.	.	TRBJ2-1	TRBV29-1	CSTSTRGYNEQFF	TGCAGCACTAGCACTAGGGGCTACAATGAGCAGTTCTTC
.	.	TRBJ2-5	TRBV14	CASSQVQGLGTQYF	TGTGCCAGCAGCCAAGTTCAGGGCCTTGGGACCCAGTACTTC
TRBD1	.	TRBJ1-1	TRBV5-1	CASSPRTGGDWDTEAFF	TGCGCCAGCAGCCCCCGGACAGGGGGCGATTGGGACACTGAAGCTTTCTTT